Below are 5 T cell receptor beta chains sequenced from a single sample in a study of T-cell reconstitution after alpha-beta-depleted transplantation in children. This sample's TCRbeta library carried unique molecular identifier barcodes. TCRdb itself ran the PCR reads through MiXCR, one entry per CDR3 protein. The data contain under 60,000 distinct CDR3 sequences, 5% to 6.5% of them singletons. Sequencing used PBMCs, mostly from graft donor cells, obtained 60 days after TCRalphabeta/CD19-depleted stem cell transplant. These TCRs come from a female patient aged 2-9 years who had a stem cell transplant for aplastic anemia, so the T cells may come from the graft donor.

This clonotype was observed at least ten times. This rearrangement joins TRBV9 to TRBJ2-1, with D possibly TRBD2 on 6 matching bases. This CDR3 is built from 16 residues. From germline, CDR1 is SGDLS and CDR2 YYNGEE. Trimming removed 4 bases from V and 5 bases from J, with 19 bases in between. The CDR3 loop reads CASSFGLSGGHNEQFF. The CDR3 nucleotides read TGTGCCAGCAGCTTCGGACTATCCGGTGGACACAATGAGCAGTTCTTC.

This clonotype has at least ten counts. This sequence joins TRBV7-3 and TRBJ2-6, with D unclear. The CDR3 consists of 17 residues. V shed 1 base and J shed 0 bases, with 10 bases lying between them. Germline values: CDR1 SGHTA, CDR2 FQGTGA. CDR3 in DNA: TGTGCCAGCAGCTTAAACGGATACATCTCTGGGGCCAACGTCCTGACTTTC. Translation gives CASSLNGYISGANVLTF.

This clonotype has ten or more counts. Here the CDR3 reads CASSYRTGQETQYF. The CDR3 DNA reads TGTGCCAGCAGTTACCGCACAGGGCAAGAGACCCAGTACTTC. The gene calls are TRBV6-5 and TRBJ2-5; the D gene is possibly TRBD1 (6 bases). Germline assignment: CDR1 MNHEY and CDR2 SVGAGI. Trimming cost V 2 bases and J 2 bases, with 9 bases left between them. The CDR3 is 14 amino acids.

This clonotype was counted many times. J is TRBJ2-2 and V is TRBV27; the match to TRBD1 covers 7 bases. CDR3 length: 13 amino acids. Losses at the gene ends were 8 bases for V and 4 bases for J; bases not matched to a gene: 4. Germline V gene data show CDR1 as MNHEY and CDR2 as SMNVEV (reference sequence). The CDR3 DNA reads TGTGCCAGCGGGGACAGCATCACCGGGGAGCTGTTTTTT. This gives the protein CASGDSITGELFF.

V is TRBV3-1 and J is TRBJ2-3; possible D gene TRBD1, 6 bases. Trimming removed 3 bases from V and 3 bases from J, with 13 bases in between. CDR1 is LGHDT, CDR2 YNNKEL, per germline (reference sequence). The CDR3 totals 15 residues. The CDR3 nucleotides are TGTGCCAGCAGCCACCCGGGACAAATAACAGATACGCAGTATTTT. Protein: CASSHPGQITDTQYF.